This TCR beta chain was obtained from a study of control samples from healthy donors and cancer patients. Measured with immunoSEQ multiplex PCR; TCRdb has only the in-frame clones, and not every one. The table has about 82,000 clones, over 90% seen once. This CDR3 has 16 residues. CDR1 and CDR2 from the germline V gene are SGHTA and FQGTGA. J gave up 6 bases and V 2 bases, and 8 bases lay outside the gene matches. The sequencing sample was made of blood. The chain combines TRBV7-3 with TRBJ2-5; 11 bases agree with TRBD2. The source of this sequence is a woman under 30 in good health. The CDR3 reads CASSLHTSGGPQTQYF. CDR3 sequence (DNA): TGTGCCAGCAGCTTACATACTAGCGGGGGCCCCCAGACCCAGTACTTC. The full variable domain, with the rest looked up from reference TRBV7-3 and TRBJ2-5, is GAGVSQTPSNKVTEKGKYVELRCDPISGHTALYWYRQSLGQGPEFLIYFQGTGAADDSGLPNDRFFAVRPEGSVSTLKIQRTERGDSAVYLCASSLHTSGGPQTQYFGPGTRLLVL.